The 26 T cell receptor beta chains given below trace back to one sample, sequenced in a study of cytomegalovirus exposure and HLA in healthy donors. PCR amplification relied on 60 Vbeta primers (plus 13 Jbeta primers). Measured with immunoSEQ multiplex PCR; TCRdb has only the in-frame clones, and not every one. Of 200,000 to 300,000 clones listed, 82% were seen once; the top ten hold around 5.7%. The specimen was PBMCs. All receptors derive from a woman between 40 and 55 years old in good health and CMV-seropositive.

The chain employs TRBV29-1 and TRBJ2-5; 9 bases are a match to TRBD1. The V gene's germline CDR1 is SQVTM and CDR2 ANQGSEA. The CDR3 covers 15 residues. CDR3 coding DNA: TGCAGTACCCCCCGTTCGGGACAGGGCTTGGAGACCCAGTACTTC. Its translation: CSTPRSGQGLETQYF.

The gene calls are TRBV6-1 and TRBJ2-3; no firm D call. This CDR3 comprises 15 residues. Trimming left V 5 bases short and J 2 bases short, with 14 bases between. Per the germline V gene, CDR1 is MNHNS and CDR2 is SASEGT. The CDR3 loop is CASSLSTPDTDTQYF. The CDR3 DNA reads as TGTGCCAGCAGTCTCTCAACCCCAGACACAGATACGCAGTATTTT.

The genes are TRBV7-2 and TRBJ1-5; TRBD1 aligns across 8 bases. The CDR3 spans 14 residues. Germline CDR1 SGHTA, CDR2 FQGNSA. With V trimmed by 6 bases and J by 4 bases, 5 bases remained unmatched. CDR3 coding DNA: TGTGCCAGCAGACTGACAGGGGTTAATCAGCCCCAGCATTTT. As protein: CASRLTGVNQPQHF.

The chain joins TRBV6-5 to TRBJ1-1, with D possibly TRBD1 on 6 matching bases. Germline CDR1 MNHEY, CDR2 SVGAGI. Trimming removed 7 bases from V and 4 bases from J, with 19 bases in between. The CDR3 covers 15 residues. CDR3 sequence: CASNTLGGRGTEAFF. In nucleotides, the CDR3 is TGTGCCAGCAATACCCTAGGGGGACGTGGCACTGAAGCTTTCTTT.

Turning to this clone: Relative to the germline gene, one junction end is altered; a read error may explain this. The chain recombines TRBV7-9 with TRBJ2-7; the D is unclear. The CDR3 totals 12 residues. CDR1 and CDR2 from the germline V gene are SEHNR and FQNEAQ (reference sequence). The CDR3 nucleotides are TGTTCCAGCAGCCCCCCTTCCTACGAGCAGTACTTC. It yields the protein CSSSPPSYEQYF.

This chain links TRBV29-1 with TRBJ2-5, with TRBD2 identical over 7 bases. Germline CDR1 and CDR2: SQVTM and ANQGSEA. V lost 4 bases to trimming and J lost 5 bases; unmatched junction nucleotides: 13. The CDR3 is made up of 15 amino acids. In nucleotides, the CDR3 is TGCAGCGTTGTCTCACTCCCGCGGGAGTACGAGACCCAGTACTTC. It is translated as CSVVSLPREYETQYF.

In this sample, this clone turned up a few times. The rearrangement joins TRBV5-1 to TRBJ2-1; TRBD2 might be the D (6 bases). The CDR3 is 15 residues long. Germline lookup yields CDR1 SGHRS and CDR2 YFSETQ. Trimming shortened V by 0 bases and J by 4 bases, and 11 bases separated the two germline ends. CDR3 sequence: CASSLGRDRYNEQFF. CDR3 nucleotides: TGCGCCAGCAGCTTGGGGCGGGACCGTTACAATGAGCAGTTCTTC.

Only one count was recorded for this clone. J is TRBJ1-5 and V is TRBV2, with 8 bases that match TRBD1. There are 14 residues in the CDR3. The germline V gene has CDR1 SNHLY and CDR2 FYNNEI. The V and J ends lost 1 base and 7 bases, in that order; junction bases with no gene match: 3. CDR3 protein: CASSEGTGYQPQHF. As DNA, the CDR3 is TGTGCCAGCAGTGAAGGGACAGGGTACCAGCCCCAGCATTTT.

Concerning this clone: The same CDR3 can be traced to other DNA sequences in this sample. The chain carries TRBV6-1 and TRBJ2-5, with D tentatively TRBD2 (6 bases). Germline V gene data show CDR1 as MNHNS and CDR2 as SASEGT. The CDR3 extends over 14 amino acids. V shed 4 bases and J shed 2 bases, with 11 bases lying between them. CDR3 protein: CASSGYRGQETQYF. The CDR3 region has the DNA TGTGCCAGCAGTGGATACCGGGGGCAAGAGACCCAGTACTTC.

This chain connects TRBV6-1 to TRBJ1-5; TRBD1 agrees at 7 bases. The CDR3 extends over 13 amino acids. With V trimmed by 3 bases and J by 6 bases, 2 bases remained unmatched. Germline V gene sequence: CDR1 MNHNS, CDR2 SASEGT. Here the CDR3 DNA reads TGTGCCAGCAGTGACTACAGGGGTCAGCCCCAGCATTTT. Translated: CASSDYRGQPQHF.

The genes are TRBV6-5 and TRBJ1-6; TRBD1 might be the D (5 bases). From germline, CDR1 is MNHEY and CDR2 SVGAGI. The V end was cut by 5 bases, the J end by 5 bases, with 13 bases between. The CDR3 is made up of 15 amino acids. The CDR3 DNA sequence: TGTGCCAGCAGTAGCTGGACACGGAATAATTCACCCCTCCACTTT. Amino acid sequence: CASSSWTRNNSPLHF.

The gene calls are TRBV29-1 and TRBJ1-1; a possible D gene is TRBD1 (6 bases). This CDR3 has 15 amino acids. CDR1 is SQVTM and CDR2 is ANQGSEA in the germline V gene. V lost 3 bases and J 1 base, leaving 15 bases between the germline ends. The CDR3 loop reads CSVDGQGGGNTEAFF. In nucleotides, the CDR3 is TGCAGCGTTGACGGGCAGGGAGGGGGGAACACTGAAGCTTTCTTT.

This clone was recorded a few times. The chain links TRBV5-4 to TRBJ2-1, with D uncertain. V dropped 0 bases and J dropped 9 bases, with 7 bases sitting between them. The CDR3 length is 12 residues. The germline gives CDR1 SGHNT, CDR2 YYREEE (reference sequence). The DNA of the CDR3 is TGTGCCAGCAGCTTGGAACATCGTGAGCAGTTCTTC. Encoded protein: CASSLEHREQFF.

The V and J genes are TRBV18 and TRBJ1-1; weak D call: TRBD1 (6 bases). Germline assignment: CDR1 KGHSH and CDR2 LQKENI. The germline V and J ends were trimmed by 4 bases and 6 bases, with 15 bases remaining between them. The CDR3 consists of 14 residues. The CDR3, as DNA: TGTGCCAGCTCACTAGACAGGTTGGGCGCTGAAGCTTTCTTT. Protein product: CASSLDRLGAEAFF.

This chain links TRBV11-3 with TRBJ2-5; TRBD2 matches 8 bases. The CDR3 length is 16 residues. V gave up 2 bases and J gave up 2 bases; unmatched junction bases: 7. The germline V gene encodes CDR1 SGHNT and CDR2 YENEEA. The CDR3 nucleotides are TGTGCCAGCAGCTTACGTGGCGGGGGGCCACAAGAGACCCAGTACTTC. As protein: CASSLRGGGPQETQYF. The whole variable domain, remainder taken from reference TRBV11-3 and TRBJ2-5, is EAGVVQSPRYKIIEKKQPVAFWCNPISGHNTLYWYLQNLGQGPELLIRYENEEAVDDSQLPKDRFSAERLKGVDSTLKIQPAELGDSAVYLCASSLRGGGPQETQYFGPGTRLLVL.

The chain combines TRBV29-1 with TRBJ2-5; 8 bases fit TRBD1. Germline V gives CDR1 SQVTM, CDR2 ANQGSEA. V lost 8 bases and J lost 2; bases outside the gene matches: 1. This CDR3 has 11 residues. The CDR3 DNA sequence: TGCAGCCGGACAGGGCAAGAGACCCAGTACTTC. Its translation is CSRTGQETQYF.

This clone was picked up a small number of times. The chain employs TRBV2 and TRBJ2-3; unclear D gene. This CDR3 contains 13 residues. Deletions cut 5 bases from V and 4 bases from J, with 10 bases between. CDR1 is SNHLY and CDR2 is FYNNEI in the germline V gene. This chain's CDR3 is CASSPLFADTQYF. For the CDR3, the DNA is TGTGCCAGCAGTCCCCTGTTCGCAGATACGCAGTATTTT.

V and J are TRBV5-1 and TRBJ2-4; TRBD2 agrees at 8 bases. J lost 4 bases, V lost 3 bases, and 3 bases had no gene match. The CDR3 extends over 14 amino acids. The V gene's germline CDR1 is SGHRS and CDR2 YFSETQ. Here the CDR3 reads CASSWGLGKNIQYF. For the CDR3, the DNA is TGCGCCAGCAGCTGGGGACTAGGAAAAAACATTCAGTACTTC.

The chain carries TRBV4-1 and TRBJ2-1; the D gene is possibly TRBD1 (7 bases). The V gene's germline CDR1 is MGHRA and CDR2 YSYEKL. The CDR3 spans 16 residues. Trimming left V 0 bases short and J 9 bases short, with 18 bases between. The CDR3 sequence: CASSQDQGGIMVEQFF. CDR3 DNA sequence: TGCGCCAGCAGCCAAGATCAGGGGGGCATAATGGTTGAGCAGTTCTTC.

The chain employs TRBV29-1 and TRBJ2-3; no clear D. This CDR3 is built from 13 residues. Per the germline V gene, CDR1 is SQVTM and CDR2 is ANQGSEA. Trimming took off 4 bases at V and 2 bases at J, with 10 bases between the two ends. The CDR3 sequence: CSVGARVTDTQYF. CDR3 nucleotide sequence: TGCAGCGTTGGCGCAAGAGTCACAGATACGCAGTATTTT.

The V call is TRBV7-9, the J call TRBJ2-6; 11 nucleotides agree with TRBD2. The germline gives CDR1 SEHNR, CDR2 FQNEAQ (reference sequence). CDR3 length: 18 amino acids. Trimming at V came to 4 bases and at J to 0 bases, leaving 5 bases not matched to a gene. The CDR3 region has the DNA TGTGCCAGCAGCTCTAGCGGGAGGTCCCTCTCTGGGGCCAACGTCCTGACTTTC. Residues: CASSSSGRSLSGANVLTF.

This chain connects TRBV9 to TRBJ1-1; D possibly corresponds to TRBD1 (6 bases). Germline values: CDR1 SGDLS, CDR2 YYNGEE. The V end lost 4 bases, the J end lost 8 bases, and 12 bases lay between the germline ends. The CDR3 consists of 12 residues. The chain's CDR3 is CASSRDGQEAFF. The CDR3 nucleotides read TGTGCCAGCAGCAGAGATGGACAGGAAGCTTTCTTT.

CDR3 amino acids: CASRLDPGTDTQYF. The CDR3 nucleotides read TGTGCCAGTAGACTAGATCCGGGCACAGATACGCAGTATTTT. The chain has TRBV19 and TRBJ2-3, with D maybe TRBD2 (5 bases). The germline gives CDR1 LNHDA, CDR2 SQIVND (reference sequence). V lost 6 bases to trimming and J lost 1 base, with 11 bases between them. The CDR3 consists of 14 residues.

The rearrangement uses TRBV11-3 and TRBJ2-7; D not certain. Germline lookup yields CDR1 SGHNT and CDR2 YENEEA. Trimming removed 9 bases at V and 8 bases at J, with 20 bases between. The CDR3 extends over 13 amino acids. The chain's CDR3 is CASLKRVNQQQYF. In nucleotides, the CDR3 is TGTGCCAGTTTAAAGAGAGTTAACCAACAGCAGTACTTC.

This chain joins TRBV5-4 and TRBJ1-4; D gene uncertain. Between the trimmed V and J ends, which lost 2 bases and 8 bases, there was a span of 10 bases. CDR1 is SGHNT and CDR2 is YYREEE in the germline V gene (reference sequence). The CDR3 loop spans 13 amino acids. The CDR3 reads CASSLDRVEKLFF. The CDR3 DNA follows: TGTGCCAGCAGCTTAGATCGGGTGGAAAAACTGTTTTTT.

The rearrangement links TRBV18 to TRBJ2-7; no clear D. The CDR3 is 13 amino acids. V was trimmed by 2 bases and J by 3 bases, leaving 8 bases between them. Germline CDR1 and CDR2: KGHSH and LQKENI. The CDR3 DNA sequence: TGTGCCAGCTCACCAGCGGCAGTCTACGAGCAGTACTTC. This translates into CASSPAAVYEQYF.